This T cell receptor beta chain stems from a study of T cell repertoires in cytomegalovirus infection. Study-wide context: Through public TCR beta signatures, both CMV infection and matching HLA type were indicated. Study results and limitations: The response measured ex vivo was dominated by TCR beta clonotypes (HLA-C-restricted and CMV-specific). Cumulative public TCR beta family frequency identified carriers of CMV plus the relevant HLA.

The CDR3 runs to 15 residues. Germline V gene sequence: CDR1 SGHNT, CDR2 YENEEA. The germline V and J ends were trimmed by 5 bases and 2 bases, with 13 bases remaining between them. Via MiXCR, TCRdb re-called the reads, giving one row per CDR3 protein. The table lists approximately 500,000 distinct CDR3 sequences, 16% of them singletons. On this clonotype itself: Its cognate antigen is unknown.

The receptor comes from a human donor in good health (CMV status not recorded). Some clones in this sample may be carry-over from other donors' samples. The chain is built from TRBV11-3 and TRBJ2-1; D remains ambiguous. The sample was CD8+ T cells from PBMCs. This CDR3 reads CASSPGGTTYNEQFF. The CDR3 nucleotides read TGTGCCAGCAGCCCCGGTGGAACCACCTACAATGAGCAGTTCTTC.